This T cell receptor (beta chain) emerged from a study of T cell responses to AZD1222 COVID-19 vaccine (dated by TCRdb to 2020 to 2022). Notes on the research overall: TCR sequencing covered approximately 230 trial participants: 200 to 220 given two doses of AZD1222 and approximately 25 given two doses of MenACWY control vaccine. Trial participants were enrolled by age into 18-55, 56-69 and 70-plus year subgroups, with about 150, 28 and 57 TCR-sequenced participants respectively.

In light of the paper, this sample's time point label describes: baseline before first vaccination. The sample's treatment or condition label is to be understood as: meningococcal conjugate vaccine given as trial control. Vaccinee samples were obtained from the UK trials COV001 and COV002, which included a single-blind randomized controlled phase 2/3 trial of AZD1222 (ChAdOx1 nCoV-19) in healthy adults. For TCRbeta chain sequencing, PBMC samples from trial participants were taken at day 0 and at day 28 after the second dose. What the work shows at the level of the full study, not this receptor alone: Conclusions about previously exposed vaccinees are limited because only six or seven AZD1222 recipients were SARS-CoV-2 seropositive at baseline. A significant rise in spike-specific TCR breadth and depth was observed after two AZD1222 doses relative to day 0 and relative to MenACWY recipients. The 56-69-year group was small, and its depth increase did not reach significance, likely because of low power. No day 14 peak-response samples were available, so repertoires were characterized only after the peak T cell response. The vaccine-associated CD4 TCRs covered the entire spike protein, and the dominant responses fell in regions 160-218 and 743-854. Participants were mostly white British and included more females than males, and it was suggested by the authors that clonal diversity may have been underestimated. Epitopes outside the regions mutated in the B.1.351 and B.1.1.7 variants were reportedly recognized by nearly half of the unique spike-specific TCRs.

Reading from cysteine to phenylalanine, the CDR3 counts 14 amino acids. Only the CDR3 part of the read is kept: 42 bases, read in frame from the first base. For CDR1 and CDR2, the germline V gene lists MDHEN and SYDVKM. Unmatched junction bases come to 8, with V trimmed by 6 bases and J by 7 bases. The CDR3 regions of human TCRbeta chains were subjected to immunosequencing. Per the authors' processing: TCRs in the repertoires were compared against a reference library of SARS-CoV-2-specific TCRs that had been generated with the MIRA antigen-specificity platform. Breadth was defined as the fraction of unique TCRs that were SARS-CoV-2-associated. Depth was defined as the fraction of total T cells that were SARS-CoV-2-associated. Using the MIRA data, each spike-specific TCR was assigned both to the spike region to which the TCR was reactive and to a CD4 or CD8 class. Log10-transformed breadth and depth values were compared by one-way ANOVA with Sidak's multiple comparisons tests. What TCRdb holds here is the immuneACCESS table cut down to in-frame rearrangements. Part of the clones is not present; checked against another copy, under half of the missing clones reflect an unresolved V gene, and the others are unexplained. V and J calls and clone size are copied from that table; D and trimming were computed from the DNA. A total of around 100,000 clones appear in this sample, roughly 86% of them only once. 4% to 4.5% of the sample goes to the ten largest clones.

Notes on this clone: It lacks a known antigen. No qualities accompany the bases; no much larger clone lies one base away.

The chain employs TRBV28 and TRBJ2-1; a stretch of 8 junction bases matches TRBD2. The clonotype was recovered from an adult in good health. The sample in question was peripheral blood, obtained on day 0 of MenACWY control vaccination. The sequence in DNA is TGTGCCAGCAGACTAGCGGATAGGGGGAATGAGCAGTTCTTC. This yields the protein CASRLADRGNEQFF. With the rest looked up from the reference TRBV28 and TRBJ2-1 genes rather than sequenced, the full variable domain is DVKVTQSSRYLVKRTGEKVFLECVQDMDHENMFWYRQDPGLGLRLIYFSYDVKMKEKGDIPEGYSVSREKKERFSLILESASTNQTSMYLCASRLADRGNEQFFGPGTRLTVL.